Each of the 3 T cell receptor beta chains below was sequenced from the same sample in a study of identical twins. Using its own MiXCR run on the 5' RACE reads, TCRdb lists one record per CDR3 protein. The repertoire holds approximately 680,000 distinct CDR3 sequences, with roughly 7.2% as singletons. These data were likewise used in another study, on yellow fever vaccine responses in identical twins.

The specimen was PBMCs. These receptors were taken from a woman in her late teens or twenties in good health.

This clonotype was seen a few times. The rearrangement joins TRBV6-5 to TRBJ1-5; TRBD1 aligns across 8 bases. Germline trimming cut 0 bases from V and 9 bases from J; bases unmatched to any gene: 1. Germline V CDR1 and CDR2: MNHEY, SVGAGI. The CDR3 is 13 amino acids. In nucleotides, the CDR3 is TGTGCCAGCAGTTACTCCACAGGGGGGCCCCAGCATTTT. This gives the protein CASSYSTGGPQHF.

V usage is TRBV28 and J usage is TRBJ2-5, with no clear D. CDR1 MDHEN and CDR2 SYDVKM come from the germline V gene. There are 14 residues in the CDR3. The V gene lost 7 bases and the J gene lost 4 bases, with 16 bases spanning the gap. The CDR3 loop is CASTLPPSLETQYF. DNA for the CDR3: TGTGCCAGCACCCTGCCCCCCTCCCTAGAGACCCAGTACTTC.

This clonotype was observed many times. The rearrangement uses TRBV20-1 and TRBJ2-3; no reliable D call. Germline values: CDR1 DFQATT, CDR2 SNEGSKA (reference sequence). The V and J ends lost 0 bases and 0 bases respectively, with 7 bases between them. CDR3 length: 14 amino acids. As DNA, the CDR3 is TGCAGTGCTAGAGACTTCCCCAGCACAGATACGCAGTATTTT. This sequence encodes CSARDFPSTDTQYF.